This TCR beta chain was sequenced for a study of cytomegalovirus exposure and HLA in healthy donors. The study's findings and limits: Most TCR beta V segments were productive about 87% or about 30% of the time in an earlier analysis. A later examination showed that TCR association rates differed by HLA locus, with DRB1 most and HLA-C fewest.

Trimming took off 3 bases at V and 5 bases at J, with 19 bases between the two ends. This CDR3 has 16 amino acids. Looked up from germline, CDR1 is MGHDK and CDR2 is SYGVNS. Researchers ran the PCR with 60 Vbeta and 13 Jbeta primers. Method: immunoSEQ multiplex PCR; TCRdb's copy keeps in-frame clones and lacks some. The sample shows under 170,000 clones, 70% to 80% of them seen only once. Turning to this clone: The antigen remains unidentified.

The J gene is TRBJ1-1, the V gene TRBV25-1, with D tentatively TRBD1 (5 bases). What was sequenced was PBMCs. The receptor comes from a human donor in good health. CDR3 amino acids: CASSDPDMPGGTEAFF. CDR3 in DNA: TGTGCCAGCAGTGACCCGGACATGCCGGGGGGGACTGAAGCTTTCTTT.